These 30 T cell receptor beta chains originate from one sample sequenced in a study of blood T cell repertoires in COVID-19. Assay used: immunoSEQ multiplex PCR; TCRdb lists only in-frame clones, some missing. The profile covers about 190,000 clones, with approximately 82% appearing a single time and roughly 5.2% taken by the ten largest. The material sequenced was PBMCs or T cells enriched from blood (not recorded which). These receptors originate from a woman between 55 and 75 years old with acute COVID-19.

This clone was recorded a few times. The rearrangement links TRBV7-9 to TRBJ1-3, with D unclear. Trimming left V 1 base short and J 0 bases short, with 7 bases between. Germline V CDR1 and CDR2: SEHNR, FQNEAQ (reference sequence). The CDR3 consists of 15 residues. CDR3: CASSLDANSGNTIYF. CDR3 nucleotides: TGTGCCAGCAGCTTAGACGCTAACTCTGGAAACACCATATATTTT.

This CDR3 reads CAFGSGGDTGELFF. Written as DNA, the CDR3 is TGTGCCTTCGGCTCAGGGGGCGACACCGGGGAGCTGTTTTTT. V and J are TRBV7-8 and TRBJ2-2, with 8 bases matching TRBD1. In germline, CDR1 is SGHVS, CDR2 FQNEAQ. This CDR3 has 14 residues. V was pared by 11 bases and J by 3 bases, with 8 bases of the junction left unmatched.

The V gene is TRBV6-5, the J gene TRBJ2-7; the match to TRBD2 covers 7 bases. This CDR3 has 14 amino acids. Looked up from germline, CDR1 is MNHEY and CDR2 is SVGAGI. After removal of 5 bases from V and 0 bases from J, the junction contained 4 bases not matched to a gene. CDR3 sequence: CASSRSGASYEQYF. The CDR3 region has the DNA TGTGCCAGCAGTCGGAGCGGGGCCTCCTACGAGCAGTACTTC.

The chain combines TRBV6-1 with TRBJ2-7; perhaps TRBD2 as D (5 bases). The CDR3 is 13 amino acids. The ends were cut back, 2 bases at V and 2 bases at J, with 7 bases in the middle. Germline V gives CDR1 MNHNS, CDR2 SASEGT. CDR3 residues: CASSERRAYEQYF. The CDR3 bases are TGTGCCAGCAGTGAAAGGCGGGCCTACGAGCAGTACTTC.

This chain joins TRBV4-2 and TRBJ1-4; 8 bases fit TRBD1. The germline V gene has CDR1 LGHNA and CDR2 YNFKEQ. CDR3 size: 14 residues. Trimming removed 5 bases from V and 8 bases from J; junction bases left unmatched: 7. CDR3 nucleotides: TGTGCCAGCAGCAAGGACAGGGAGAGGGAAAAACTGTTTTTT. Translating it yields CASSKDREREKLFF.

The chain links TRBV5-1 to TRBJ2-7; 9 bases are shared with TRBD2. V was clipped by 3 bases and J by 6 bases; unmatched bases: 4. The CDR3 length is 13 residues. Per the germline V gene, CDR1 is SGHRS and CDR2 is YFSETQ. The CDR3 spells CASSSLLAGEQYF. Here the CDR3 DNA reads TGCGCCAGCAGCTCGTTACTAGCGGGCGAGCAGTACTTC.

The rearrangement joins TRBV3-1 (or the pseudogene TRBV3-2) to TRBJ1-2; weak D call: TRBD1 (6 bases). The V gene's germline CDR1 is LGHDT and CDR2 YNNKEL (reference sequence). Trimming pared 1 base from V and 6 bases from J, leaving 12 bases between. The CDR3 contains 14 residues. The CDR3 coding sequence is TGTGCCAGCAGCCAAGGAATACAGGGTGATGGCTACACCTTC. This encodes CASSQGIQGDGYTF.

A few counts support this clone. The rearrangement links TRBV18 to TRBJ1-6, with TRBD1 matching over 9 bases. Germline V CDR1 and CDR2: KGHSH, LQKENI. The junction had 7 bases not matched to a gene; V was cut back by 6 bases and J by 7 bases. The CDR3 runs to 15 residues. CDR3 protein: CASSPGTGTNSPLHF. DNA of the CDR3: TGTGCCAGCTCGCCCGGGACAGGGACAAATTCACCCCTCCACTTT.

The chain carries TRBV9 and TRBJ1-6, with D unresolved. Per germline, CDR1 SGDLS and CDR2 YYNGEE. The V and J ends lost 0 bases and 7 bases respectively, with 14 bases between them. The CDR3 is 16 amino acids. The CDR3 sequence: CASSVGPQGGNSPLHF. CDR3 bases: TGTGCCAGCAGCGTAGGCCCCCAAGGCGGGAATTCACCCCTCCACTTT.

The rearrangement joins TRBV18 to TRBJ1-5; D may be TRBD1 (5 bases). Trimming cost V 6 bases and J 8 bases, with 11 bases left between them. This CDR3 region has 12 residues. Germline CDR1 reads KGHSH; CDR2 reads LQKENI. The CDR3 DNA is TGTGCCAGCTCGGAGGGGTGGGAGCCCCAGCATTTT. Residues: CASSEGWEPQHF.

The rearrangement joins TRBV18 to TRBJ1-2, with 7 nucleotides matching TRBD1. The length of the CDR3 is 15 residues. After removal of 3 bases from V and 2 bases from J, the junction contained 6 bases not matched to a gene. Germline assignment: CDR1 KGHSH and CDR2 LQKENI. The CDR3 DNA reads TGTGCCAGCTCACCCCGCGCAGGGGGGAACTATGGCTACACCTTC. Its translation is CASSPRAGGNYGYTF.

The chain couples TRBV10-3 to TRBJ1-4, with 8 bases identical to TRBD1. The CDR3 consists of 14 residues. Unmatched junction bases numbered 4, after V lost 2 bases and J lost 8 bases. The V gene's germline CDR1 is ENHRY and CDR2 SYGVKD. The DNA for the CDR3 is TGTGCCATCAGTGAGCAGGGGGCTTCGGAAAAACTGTTTTTT. Amino acids: CAISEQGASEKLFF.

V and J are TRBV11-2 and TRBJ2-4; TRBD2 matches at 11 bases. The V gene end was trimmed by 0 bases and the J gene end by 4 bases; junction bases not matched to a gene: 5. The CDR3 loop spans 17 amino acids. From germline, CDR1 is SGHAT and CDR2 FQNNGV. In nucleotides, the CDR3 is TGTGCCAGCAGCTTAGATGAGCTAGCGGGGGGTAAAAACATTCAGTACTTC. It translates to CASSLDELAGGKNIQYF. Based on the CDR3 plus reference TRBV11-2 and TRBJ2-4, the full variable domain is EAGVAQSPRYKIIEKRQSVAFWCNPISGHATLYWYQQILGQGPKLLIQFQNNGVVDDSQLPKDRFSAERLKGVDSTLKIQPAKLEDSAVYLCASSLDELAGGKNIQYFGAGTRLSVL.

The genes are TRBV5-1 and TRBJ2-3; 7 bases agree with TRBD1. This CDR3 has 14 amino acids. Losses at the gene ends were 5 bases for V and 1 base for J; bases not matched to a gene: 4. CDR1 is SGHRS and CDR2 is YFSETQ in the germline V gene. CDR3 nucleotides: TGCGCCAGCAGAACAGGACAGGGCACAGATACGCAGTATTTT. Translation: CASRTGQGTDTQYF.

This rearrangement joins TRBV28 to TRBJ2-5; no clear D gene. The length of the CDR3 is 15 residues. Germline V lookup: CDR1 MDHEN, CDR2 SYDVKM. V was trimmed by 6 bases and J by 4 bases, leaving 18 bases between them. The CDR3 sequence: CASRERKARRETQYF. CDR3 DNA: TGTGCCAGCAGAGAGAGAAAAGCCCGAAGAGAGACCCAGTACTTC.

This rearrangement joins TRBV7-2 to TRBJ2-4; maybe TRBD2 (7 bases). The ends were cut back, 5 bases at V and 6 bases at J, with 23 bases in the middle. CDR1 and CDR2 (germline): SGHTA, FQGNSA. This CDR3 comprises 17 residues. In nucleotides, the CDR3 is TGTGCCAGCAGCCCAAGGGGGGGAGCTCCCATAACAAACATTCAGTACTTC. This translates into CASSPRGGAPITNIQYF.

The CDR3 region is CASSLYYRVRSTDTQYF. The CDR3 nucleotides are TGTGCCAGCAGCCTCTACTACAGGGTTAGGAGCACAGATACGCAGTATTTT. The chain has TRBV5-6 and TRBJ2-3, with D tentatively TRBD1 (6 bases). The germline V and J ends were trimmed by 4 bases and 0 bases, with 18 bases remaining between them. This CDR3 is built from 17 residues. The germline CDR1 and CDR2 sequences are SGHDT and YYEEEE. Full variable domain (missing parts from reference TRBV5-6 and TRBJ2-3): DAGVTQSPTHLIKTRGQQVTLRCSPKSGHDTVSWYQQALGQGPQFIFQYYEEEERQRGNFPDRFSGHQFPNYSSELNVNALLLGDSALYLCASSLYYRVRSTDTQYFGPGTRLTVL.

The chain has TRBV12-3 or TRBV12-4 and TRBJ1-5; D not certain. CDR3 length: 13 amino acids. V shed 5 bases and J shed 1 base, with 6 bases lying between them. The DNA for the CDR3 is TGTGCCAGCAGTGAACAGAGCAATCAGCCCCAGCATTTT. Its translation is CASSEQSNQPQHF.

The chain joins TRBV2 to TRBJ2-7; 7 bases fit TRBD2. CDR3 length equals 14 residues. Germline-derived CDR1 and CDR2 are SNHLY and FYNNEI. The junction had 8 bases not matched to a gene; V was cut back by 6 bases and J by 3 bases. CDR3 bases: TGTGCCAGCAGGGCCGTTAGCGGGCGCTACGAGCAGTACTTC. It translates to CASRAVSGRYEQYF.

This clone was counted between two and nine times. This rearrangement joins TRBV7-2 to TRBJ2-1; 7 bases agree with TRBD2. The junction had 4 bases not matched to a gene; V was cut back by 3 bases and J by 2 bases. The CDR3 contains 15 residues. The germline V gene has CDR1 SGHTA and CDR2 FQGNSA. CDR3 protein: CASSFGGRAYNEQFF. The CDR3, as DNA: TGTGCCAGCAGCTTTGGTGGGAGGGCCTACAATGAGCAGTTCTTC.

V and J are TRBV7-9 and TRBJ2-5; D is undetermined. The CDR3 has 11 residues. The germline CDR1 and CDR2 sequences are SEHNR and FQNEAQ (reference sequence). With 4 bases removed from V and 5 bases from J, the gap between germline ends came to 5 bases. The CDR3: CASSYEETQYF. The CDR3 DNA follows: TGTGCCAGCAGCTACGAGGAGACCCAGTACTTC.

This chain joins TRBV7-9 and TRBJ2-7; tentatively, D is TRBD2 (6 bases). V was shortened by 5 bases and J by 1 base, with 6 bases between the two germline ends. The V gene's germline CDR1 is SEHNR and CDR2 FQNEAQ (reference sequence). This CDR3 region has 12 residues. The CDR3 spells CASSGGSYEQYF. In nucleotides, the CDR3 is TGTGCCAGCAGCGGGGGGTCCTACGAGCAGTACTTC.

This clone was detected only once. The V gene is TRBV4-3, the J gene TRBJ1-2, with D possibly TRBD1 on 6 matching bases. The CDR3 totals 16 residues. Trimming took off 0 bases at V and 1 base at J, with 12 bases between the two ends. The germline V gene has CDR1 LGHNA and CDR2 YSLEER. The CDR3 spells CASSQDPAGVNYGYTF. CDR3 sequence (DNA): TGCGCCAGCAGCCAAGATCCGGCAGGGGTTAACTATGGCTACACCTTC.

The chain joins TRBV7-2 to TRBJ1-3; possible D gene TRBD1, 6 bases. Trimming took off 3 bases at V and 0 bases at J, with 9 bases between the two ends. Germline V gene sequence: CDR1 SGHTA, CDR2 FQGNSA. This CDR3 spans 15 amino acids. The chain's CDR3 is CASSFGQISGNTIYF. As DNA, the CDR3 is TGTGCCAGCAGCTTTGGACAGATCTCTGGAAACACCATATATTTT.

This clone came up once. The V gene is TRBV5-6, the J gene TRBJ2-6; D perhaps matches TRBD2 (5 bases). Germline lookup yields CDR1 SGHDT and CDR2 YYEEEE. The CDR3 sequence is 17 residues long. The V end lost 0 bases, the J end lost 1 base, and 11 bases lay between the germline ends. The CDR3, as DNA: TGTGCCAGCAGCTTGGGGGTGGCGGGTTCTGGGGCCAACGTCCTGACTTTC. It codes for CASSLGVAGSGANVLTF.

The chain links TRBV2 to TRBJ2-5; D possibly corresponds to TRBD1 (7 bases). Germline lookup yields CDR1 SNHLY and CDR2 FYNNEI. V was trimmed by 5 bases and J by 4 bases, leaving 11 bases between them. The length of the CDR3 is 13 residues. CDR3 bases: TGTGCCAGCAGTACCAGGGGGGCAGAGACCCAGTACTTC. Its protein product is CASSTRGAETQYF.

V and J are TRBV2 and TRBJ2-4; 14 positions match TRBD2. CDR1 and CDR2 (germline): SNHLY, FYNNEI. The CDR3 runs 20 residues. The ends lost 7 bases at V and 0 bases at J; junction bases unmatched: 14. CDR3 sequence reads: CASTRGLAGGWTLAKNIQYF. CDR3 bases: TGTGCCAGCACCCGCGGACTAGCGGGGGGATGGACTTTAGCCAAAAACATTCAGTACTTC. The full variable domain, rest sourced from reference TRBV2 and TRBJ2-4, is EPEVTQTPSHQVTQMGQEVILRCVPISNHLYFYWYRQILGQKVEFLVSFYNNEISEKSEIFDDQFSVERPDGSNFTLKIRSTKLEDSAMYFCASTRGLAGGWTLAKNIQYFGAGTRLSVL.

V gene TRBV11-2 combines with J gene TRBJ2-7; no clear D gene. Germline assignment: CDR1 SGHAT and CDR2 FQNNGV. With 5 bases removed from V and 3 bases from J, the gap between germline ends came to 8 bases. This CDR3 is 12 amino acids long. For the CDR3, the DNA is TGTGCCAGCAGCATCCCTAGCTACGAGCAGTACTTC. It encodes CASSIPSYEQYF.

The rearrangement joins TRBV4-3 to TRBJ2-6, with D perhaps matching TRBD1 (5 bases). Germline V CDR1 and CDR2: LGHNA, YSLEER. The ends were cut back, 4 bases at V and 4 bases at J, with 11 bases in the middle. The CDR3 spans 15 residues. The CDR3 is CASSRGWGGANVLTF. The CDR3 DNA reads TGCGCCAGCAGCCGGGGATGGGGCGGGGCCAACGTCCTGACTTTC.

The chain employs TRBV5-1 and TRBJ1-2; D may be TRBD1 (5 bases). Germline values: CDR1 SGHRS, CDR2 YFSETQ. The CDR3 totals 11 residues. V lost 7 bases and J 8 bases, leaving 12 bases between the germline ends. The CDR3 loop reads CASGQGRGYTF. The CDR3, as DNA: TGCGCCAGCGGCCAGGGAAGAGGCTACACCTTC.